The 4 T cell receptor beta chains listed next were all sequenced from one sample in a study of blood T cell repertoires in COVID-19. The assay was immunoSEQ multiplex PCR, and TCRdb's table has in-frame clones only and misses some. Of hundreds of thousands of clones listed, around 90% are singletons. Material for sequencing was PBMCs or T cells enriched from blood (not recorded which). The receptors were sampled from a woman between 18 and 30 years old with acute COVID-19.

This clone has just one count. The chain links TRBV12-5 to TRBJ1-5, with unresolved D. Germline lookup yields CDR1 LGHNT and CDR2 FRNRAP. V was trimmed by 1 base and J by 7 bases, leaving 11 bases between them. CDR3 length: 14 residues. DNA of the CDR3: TGTGCTAGTGGTTTGGGGTCCTGGCACCAGCCCCAGCATTTT. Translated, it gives CASGLGSWHQPQHF. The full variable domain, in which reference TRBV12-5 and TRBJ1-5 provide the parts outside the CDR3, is DARVTQTPRHKVTEMGQEVTMRCQPILGHNTVFWYRQTMMQGLELLAYFRNRAPLDDSGMPKDRFSAEMPDATLATLKIQPSEPRDSAVYFCASGLGSWHQPQHFGDGTRLSIL.

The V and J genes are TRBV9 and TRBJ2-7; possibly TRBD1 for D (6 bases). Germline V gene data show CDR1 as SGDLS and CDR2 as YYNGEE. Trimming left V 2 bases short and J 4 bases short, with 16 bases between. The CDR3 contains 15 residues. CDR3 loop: CASSVADSLFYEQYF. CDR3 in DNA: TGTGCCAGCAGCGTGGCGGACAGTCTTTTTTACGAGCAGTACTTC.

The CDR3 sequence: CASTARGQGIQPQHF. The CDR3, as DNA: TGTGCCAGTACCGCAAGAGGACAGGGAATTCAGCCCCAGCATTTT. The J gene is TRBJ1-5, the V gene TRBV19; 8 nucleotides match TRBD1. The CDR3 length is 15 residues. Losses at the gene ends were 7 bases for V and 6 bases for J; bases not matched to a gene: 11. The germline gives CDR1 LNHDA, CDR2 SQIVND (reference sequence).

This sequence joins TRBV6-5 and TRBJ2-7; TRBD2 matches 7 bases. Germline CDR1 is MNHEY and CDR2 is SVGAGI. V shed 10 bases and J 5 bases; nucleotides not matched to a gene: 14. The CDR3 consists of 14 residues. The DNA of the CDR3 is TGTGCCATGGGTGGGGCTAGCGGTTCAGACGAGCAGTACTTC. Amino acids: CAMGGASGSDEQYF.